One and the same sample provided the 19 T cell receptor beta chains below, sequenced in a study of blood T cell repertoires in COVID-19. Some clones are missing from TCRdb's copy, which holds only in-frame ones; the method was immunoSEQ multiplex PCR. The repertoire holds more than 200,000 clones, 87% seen once, with about 6% in the top ten. The sample was PBMCs or T cells enriched from blood (not recorded which). The receptors were gathered from a woman younger than 45 with acute COVID-19.

The J gene is TRBJ2-3, the V gene TRBV7-8; TRBD1 is a possible D gene (6 bases). Trimming removed 5 bases at V and 5 bases at J, with 23 bases between. The CDR3 covers 17 residues. The V gene's germline CDR1 is SGHVS and CDR2 FQNEAQ. The CDR3 is CASSPRPGVNPGDTQYF. CDR3 coding DNA: TGTGCCAGCAGCCCGAGGCCAGGGGTCAACCCAGGAGATACGCAGTATTTT.

This clone was counted a few times. This chain joins TRBV18 and TRBJ2-6, with D possibly matching TRBD1 (5 bases). In germline, CDR1 is KGHSH, CDR2 LQKENI. The germline V and J ends were trimmed by 3 bases and 4 bases, with 10 bases remaining between them. This CDR3 comprises 15 residues. The CDR3: CASSPQGRGANVLTF. The CDR3 bases are TGTGCCAGCTCACCGCAGGGTCGCGGGGCCAACGTCCTGACTTTC.

V and J are TRBV13 and TRBJ2-1; 11 nucleotides agree with TRBD2. Germline V lookup: CDR1 PRHDT, CDR2 FYEKMQ (reference sequence). V shed 5 bases, J shed 2 bases, and the junction held 5 bases outside the gene matches. The CDR3 is made up of 16 amino acids. The CDR3: CASSPQLAGAYNEQFF. CDR3 DNA: TGTGCCAGCAGCCCCCAACTAGCGGGGGCCTACAATGAGCAGTTCTTC.

The count of this clone is one. CDR3 coding DNA: TGTGCCAGCAGCGTAGGAGACAGGGGAGTTAGGACTGAAGCTTTCTTT. Its translation: CASSVGDRGVRTEAFF. V gene TRBV9 combines with J gene TRBJ1-1; 8 bases line up with TRBD1. The germline CDR1 and CDR2 sequences are SGDLS and YYNGEE. Germline trimming cut 0 bases from V and 5 bases from J; bases unmatched to any gene: 9. The CDR3 consists of 16 residues.

The J gene is TRBJ2-7, the V gene TRBV27; 8 nucleotides line up with TRBD1. This CDR3 is 14 amino acids long. The germline CDR1 and CDR2 sequences are MNHEY and SMNVEV (reference sequence). Trimming at V came to 5 bases and at J to 1 base, leaving 4 bases not matched to a gene. The CDR3 DNA sequence: TGTGCCAGCAGTCCCCGACAGGGGTCCTACGAGCAGTACTTC. Translated, it gives CASSPRQGSYEQYF.

This clone was detected once. The V call is TRBV27, the J call TRBJ1-6, with a possible D match to TRBD1 (6 bases). V was shortened by 6 bases and J by 9 bases, with 15 bases between the two germline ends. The CDR3 is 14 residues long. Germline V gene data show CDR1 as MNHEY and CDR2 as SMNVEV (reference sequence). As DNA, the CDR3 is TGTGCCAGCAGCCTGACAGGCGGAGGTTCACCCCTCCACTTT. Protein product: CASSLTGGGSPLHF.

The CDR3 sequence: CARILPGQGRNEQYF. In DNA form, the CDR3 reads TGTGCCAGAATACTACCGGGACAGGGCCGGAACGAGCAGTACTTC. The V call is TRBV6-4, the J call TRBJ2-7, with 9 bases matching TRBD1. The J segment lost 5 bases and the V segment lost 9 bases, leaving 14 bases of the junction unmatched. Germline V gene lookup returns CDR1 MRHNA and CDR2 SNTAGT. The CDR3 is 15 amino acids.

The CDR3 spells CAWSARGGSNQPQHF. The DNA for the CDR3 is TGTGCCTGGAGTGCTAGGGGGGGCAGCAATCAGCCCCAGCATTTT. This chain connects TRBV30 to TRBJ1-5; the D gene is possibly TRBD1 (6 bases). CDR1 and CDR2 from the germline V gene are GTSNPN and SVGIG (reference sequence). CDR3 length: 15 residues. Trimming took 1 base from V and 1 from J, leaving 11 bases between them.

This clone was seen once. The CDR3 sequence: CASSSTYRAPGELFF. The CDR3 bases are TGTGCCAGCAGTTCCACATACAGGGCCCCCGGGGAGCTGTTTTTT. This rearrangement joins TRBV27 to TRBJ2-2, with D perhaps matching TRBD1 (6 bases). V lost 4 bases and J 6 bases, leaving 15 bases between the germline ends. Germline assignment: CDR1 MNHEY and CDR2 SMNVEV (reference sequence). This CDR3 region has 15 residues.

The genes are TRBV5-8 and TRBJ1-5; 9 bases agree with TRBD1. This CDR3 contains 16 residues. Looked up from germline, CDR1 is SGHTS and CDR2 is YDEGEE. J was trimmed by 1 base and V by 4 bases; bases with no gene match: 6. DNA for the CDR3: TGTGCCAGCAGCGCTGGGACAGGGTCGAGCAATCAGCCCCAGCATTTT. It encodes CASSAGTGSSNQPQHF.

The V and J genes are TRBV28 and TRBJ1-5, with D perhaps matching TRBD1 (5 bases). Germline values: CDR1 MDHEN, CDR2 SYDVKM. The V and J ends lost 6 bases and 0 bases respectively, with 9 bases between them. The CDR3 runs 14 residues. As DNA, the CDR3 is TGTGCCAGCAGACGACAGTATAGCAATCAGCCCCAGCATTTT. Translating it yields CASRRQYSNQPQHF.

The rearrangement links TRBV6-5 to TRBJ1-1, with D possibly TRBD1 on 6 matching bases. The V gene lost 5 bases and the J gene lost 5 bases, with 15 bases spanning the gap. Germline CDR1 and CDR2: MNHEY and SVGAGI. The CDR3 contains 14 residues. CDR3 coding DNA: TGTGCCAGCAGTCCTACCCCAGGGGCGACTGAAGCTTTCTTT. Translated, it gives CASSPTPGATEAFF.

This chain links TRBV28 with TRBJ2-7, with TRBD1 as a possible D gene (6 bases). V shed 2 bases and J shed 3 bases, with 11 bases lying between them. The CDR3 runs 14 residues. Germline CDR1 MDHEN, CDR2 SYDVKM. The CDR3 region is CASSLTGSFYEQYF. In DNA, the CDR3 is TGTGCCAGCAGTTTAACAGGGAGCTTCTACGAGCAGTACTTC.

V usage is TRBV14 and J usage is TRBJ1-1; D ambiguous. The V end was cut by 1 base, the J end by 7 bases, with 16 bases between. Germline lookup yields CDR1 SGHDN and CDR2 FVKESK. The CDR3 has 15 residues. The CDR3 region is CASSQVARPAFEAFF. For the CDR3, the DNA is TGTGCCAGCAGCCAAGTAGCGCGTCCGGCCTTTGAAGCTTTCTTT. Full variable domain (missing parts from reference TRBV14 and TRBJ1-1): EAGVTQFPSHSVIEKGQTVTLRCDPISGHDNLYWYRRVMGKEIKFLLHFVKESKQDESGMPNNRFLAERTGGTYSTLKVQPAELEDSGVYFCASSQVARPAFEAFFGQGTRLTVV.

This chain joins TRBV2 and TRBJ1-5; 10 nucleotides agree with TRBD1. The CDR3 covers 15 residues. V was pared by 7 bases and J by 3 bases, with 6 bases of the junction left unmatched. Germline assignment: CDR1 SNHLY and CDR2 FYNNEI. DNA of the CDR3: TGTGCCAGCAAAGAGGGACAGGGGAACAATCAGCCCCAGCATTTT. This translates into CASKEGQGNNQPQHF.

The chain recombines TRBV19 with TRBJ2-1, with 10 bases that match TRBD1. Germline CDR1 reads LNHDA; CDR2 reads SQIVND (reference sequence). With 4 bases clipped from V and 4 bases from J, the junction kept 4 bases outside the gene matches. The CDR3 contains 15 residues. CDR3 sequence (DNA): TGTGCCAGTAGTACGAGGACAGGGGGATACAATGAGCAGTTCTTC. Its translation is CASSTRTGGYNEQFF.

This chain joins TRBV3-1 (or the pseudogene TRBV3-2) and TRBJ2-5, with 7 bases aligning to TRBD1. CDR1 and CDR2 (germline): LGHDT, YNNKEL (reference sequence). J was trimmed by 1 base and V by 4 bases; bases with no gene match: 6. This CDR3 comprises 15 residues. The CDR3 is CASSRTGAPQETQYF. In DNA form, the CDR3 reads TGTGCCAGCAGCCGTACAGGGGCGCCCCAAGAGACCCAGTACTTC.

The chain employs TRBV27 and TRBJ1-2; maybe TRBD1 (6 bases). Germline-derived CDR1 and CDR2 are MNHEY and SMNVEV (reference sequence). V was cut by 3 bases and J by 7 bases, with 12 bases left in between. The CDR3 loop spans 13 amino acids. CDR3 DNA: TGTGCCAGCAGTTTCGGGACACGGGGTGGCTACACCTTC. Its translation: CASSFGTRGGYTF.

The V gene is TRBV28, the J gene TRBJ2-7; the D gene is possibly TRBD1 (6 bases). Germline loops: CDR1 MDHEN, CDR2 SYDVKM. The CDR3 loop spans 12 amino acids. With 2 bases removed from V and 7 bases from J, the gap between germline ends came to 9 bases. CDR3 sequence reads: CASSLDRFEQYF. Written as DNA, the CDR3 is TGTGCCAGCAGTTTAGACAGGTTTGAGCAGTACTTC.